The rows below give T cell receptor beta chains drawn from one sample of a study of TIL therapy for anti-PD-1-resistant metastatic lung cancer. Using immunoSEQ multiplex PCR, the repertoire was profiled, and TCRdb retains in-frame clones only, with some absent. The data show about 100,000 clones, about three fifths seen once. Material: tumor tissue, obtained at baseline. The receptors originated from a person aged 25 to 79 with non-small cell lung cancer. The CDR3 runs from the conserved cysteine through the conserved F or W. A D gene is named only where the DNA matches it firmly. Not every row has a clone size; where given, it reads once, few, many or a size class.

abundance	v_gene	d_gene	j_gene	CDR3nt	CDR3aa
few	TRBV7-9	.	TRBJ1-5	TGTGCCAGCAGCTTAGGAAATCAGCCCCAGCATTTT	CASSLGNQPQHF
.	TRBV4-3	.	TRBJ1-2	TGCGCCAGCAGCCAAGATCGAGGGGGTGGCTACACCTTC	CASSQDRGGGYTF
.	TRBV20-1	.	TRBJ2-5	TGCAGTGCTAAGAGAGGCGAGACCCAGTACTTC	CSAKRGETQYF
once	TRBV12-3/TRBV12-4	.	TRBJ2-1	TGTGCCAGCCCCCCCGGAGGACCTAATGAGCAGTTCTTC	CASPPGGPNEQFF
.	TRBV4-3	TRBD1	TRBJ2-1	TGCGCCAGCAGCCAAGATCGGACAGGGCACTCCTACAATGAGCAGTTCTTC	CASSQDRTGHSYNEQFF
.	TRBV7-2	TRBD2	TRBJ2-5	TGTGCCAGCAGCTTTCCGACTAGCGGGCTAGAGACCCAGTACTTC	CASSFPTSGLETQYF
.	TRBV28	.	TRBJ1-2	TGTGCCAGCAGTTCCCACTATGGCTACACCTTC	CASSSHYGYTF
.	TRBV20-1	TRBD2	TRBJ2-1	TGCAGTGCTAGTCCCGGGACTAGCGGGAGAAATGAGCAGTTCTTC	CSASPGTSGRNEQFF
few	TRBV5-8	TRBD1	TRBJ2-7	TGTGCCAGCAGCCGGGACAGGGGATCCTACGAGCAGTACTTC	CASSRDRGSYEQYF
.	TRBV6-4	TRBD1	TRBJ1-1	TGTGCCAGCAGCCTCGTCCCGGGACAGGGACCGAACACTGAAGCTTTCTTT	CASSLVPGQGPNTEAFF
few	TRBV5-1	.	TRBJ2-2	TGCGCCAGCAGCATGGGGGACTTCACCGGGGAGCTGTTTTTT	CASSMGDFTGELFF
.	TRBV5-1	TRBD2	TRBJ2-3	TGCGCCAGCTCCGATAGCGGGAGGGCGGATACGCAGTATTTT	CASSDSGRADTQYF
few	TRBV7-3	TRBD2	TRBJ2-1	TGTGCCAGCAGCTTATTAGGGCGGGGGGGGGCCCAGACCAGTGAGCAGTTCTTC	CASSLLGRGGAQTSEQFF
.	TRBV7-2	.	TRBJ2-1	TGTGCCAGCAGCTTAGATGCCGGCTACGACAATGAGCAGTTCTTC	CASSLDAGYDNEQFF
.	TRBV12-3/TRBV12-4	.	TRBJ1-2	TGTGCCAGCAGTTTAGGGGGTGGCTACACCTTC	CASSLGGGYTF